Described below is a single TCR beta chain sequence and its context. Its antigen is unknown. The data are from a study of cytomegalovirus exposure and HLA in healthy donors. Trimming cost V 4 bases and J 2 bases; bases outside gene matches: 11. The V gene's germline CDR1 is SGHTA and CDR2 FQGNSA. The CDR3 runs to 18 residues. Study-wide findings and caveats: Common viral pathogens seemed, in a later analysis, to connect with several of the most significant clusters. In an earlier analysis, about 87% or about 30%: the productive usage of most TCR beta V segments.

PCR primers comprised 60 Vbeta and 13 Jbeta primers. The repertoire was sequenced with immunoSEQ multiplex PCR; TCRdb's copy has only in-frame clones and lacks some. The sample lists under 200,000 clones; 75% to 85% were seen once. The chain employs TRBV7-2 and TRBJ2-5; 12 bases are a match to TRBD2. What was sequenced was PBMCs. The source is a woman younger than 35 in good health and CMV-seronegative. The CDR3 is CASSSYSIGTSGQETQYF. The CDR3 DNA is TGTGCCAGCAGCTCGTATTCTATCGGGACTAGCGGGCAAGAGACCCAGTACTTC.